The clone carrying this T cell receptor (beta chain) was found once. The entry originates in a study of blood T cell repertoires in COVID-19. Whole-study context: COVID-19 samples collected from the United States, Italy and Spain covered acute and convalescent phases. T cells, B-cell-depleted T cells, or PBMCs supplied cDNA or gDNA.

Germline-derived CDR1 and CDR2 are SGHTA and FQGNSA. Trimming cost V 3 bases and J 2 bases, with 7 bases left between them. This CDR3 has 13 amino acids. Original methodology: For nucleated cells, counts were estimated from reference gene primer amplification. Profiled with immunoSEQ multiplex PCR; TCRdb holds only in-frame clones, not every one. The V and J calls and the clone size are those of that table, but D and trimming were determined from the DNA. The sample contains about 54,000 clones, about nine tenths of which appear only once. The chain has TRBV7-2 and TRBJ1-2, with unresolved D. This clonotype originated in a woman aged 40 to 49 with active COVID-19. The sequenced sample was peripheral blood. The CDR3: CASSFNRNYGYTF. CDR3 DNA: TGTGCCAGCAGCTTCAACCGGAACTATGGCTACACCTTC.